This TCR beta chain was identified in a study of vaccination and CD4 T cells after COVID-19. The overall study: Taking of post-vaccine samples occurred a median about 70 days after dose two (range 14 to 241). Cells received overlapping spike peptides from SARS-CoV-2, HCoV-NL63, HCoV-OC43 and HCoV-229E as stimulation.

Documented treatment: 10-day PBMC culture with coronavirus spike peptide pools or control peptides (ViraFEST assay). For ViraFEST, peptide pools expanded antigen-specific T cells, after which the TCRs were sequenced. PCR positivity dates ran from March to December 2020, preceding US Alpha, Beta and Delta variants. This clonotype was found once. Its antigen is still unknown. At the Johns Hopkins FTIC core, DNA taken from cultured CD4+ T cells was sequenced by way of the Oncomine TCR Beta short-read assay. Using its own MiXCR run on the PCR reads, TCRdb lists one record per CDR3 protein. The sample has some 4,500 distinct CDR3 sequences, about a fifth seen once. This CDR3 comprises 14 residues.

V is TRBV12-1 and J is TRBJ1-1. TRBV12-1 is a pseudogene locus. The sequence was collected from a human donor who had recovered from COVID-19. Here the sequenced sample was CD4+ T cells from blood, cultured in vitro, taken after SARS-CoV-2 vaccination. This CDR3 reads CASTVRSLNTEAFF. CDR3 in DNA: TGTGCCAGCACCGTGCGGTCACTGAACACTGAAGCTTTCTTT.